The 28 T cell receptor beta chains reported below all come from one sample, sequenced in a study of T cell repertoires in cytomegalovirus infection. From the reads, TCRdb called clonotypes with MiXCR, one entry per CDR3 protein. The repertoire holds some 350,000 distinct CDR3 sequences, with 15% to 20% as singletons. The sample was PBMCs. All receptors come from a human donor in good health (CMV status not recorded). Some clones in this sample may be carry-over from other donors' samples.

This clonotype was recorded at least ten times. The CDR3 DNA reads TGTGCCAGCAGCCCCGTGTTAGCTCTATTCACAGATACGCAGTATTTT. Amino acids: CASSPVLALFTDTQYF. The chain employs TRBV7-2 and TRBJ2-3; D is unclear. Trimming took off 5 bases at V and 2 bases at J, with 17 bases between the two ends. The CDR3 extends over 16 amino acids. Germline V gene data show CDR1 as SGHTA and CDR2 as FQGNSA.

The rearrangement joins TRBV19 to TRBJ1-1; 9 positions match TRBD1. J was trimmed by 4 bases and V by 10 bases; bases with no gene match: 10. CDR3 length: 14 amino acids. CDR1 is LNHDA and CDR2 is SQIVND in the germline V gene (reference sequence). As DNA, the CDR3 is TGTGCCACCGGGACAGGGTATAGAGGCACTGAAGCTTTCTTT. It is translated as CATGTGYRGTEAFF.

The chain has TRBV12-3 or TRBV12-4 and TRBJ2-1; no reliable D call. CDR3 length: 14 residues. Trimming stripped 1 base from V and 9 bases from J, with 13 bases between. For the CDR3, the DNA is TGTGCCAGCAGTTTAGGTTGGGGTGGCAGTGAGCAGTTCTTC. Protein product: CASSLGWGGSEQFF.

J is TRBJ2-7 and V is TRBV11-2; TRBD2 is a possible D gene (6 bases). Germline V CDR1 and CDR2: SGHAT, FQNNGV. The CDR3 extends over 15 amino acids. Trimming took off 5 bases at V and 4 bases at J, with 18 bases between the two ends. The CDR3 is CASSTPGGSSYEQYF. CDR3 nucleotides: TGTGCCAGCAGCACCCCCGGGGGTTCCAGTTACGAGCAGTACTTC.

The gene calls are TRBV6-6 and TRBJ1-5; TRBD1 might be the D (5 bases). Germline CDR1 and CDR2: MNHNY and SVGAGI (reference sequence). This CDR3 has 13 residues. V shed 10 bases and J shed 5 bases, with 15 bases lying between them. For the CDR3, the DNA is TGTGCCAACGGGGCCCTAGGGGATCAGCCCCAGCATTTT. Translated: CANGALGDQPQHF.

This clonotype came up a few times. The CDR3 loop reads CASSRGMAATDTQYF. The CDR3 nucleotides read TGTGCCAGCAGCAGAGGGATGGCAGCCACAGATACGCAGTATTTT. The rearrangement joins TRBV11-2 to TRBJ2-3; the D gene is possibly TRBD2 (5 bases). This CDR3 is 15 amino acids long. Trimming took 5 bases from V and 2 from J, leaving 14 bases between them. From germline, CDR1 is SGHAT and CDR2 FQNNGV.

This clonotype was detected a few times. The rearrangement links TRBV11-2 to TRBJ2-7; 9 bases align to TRBD1. Looked up from germline, CDR1 is SGHAT and CDR2 is FQNNGV. The CDR3 totals 15 residues. V trimming: 5 bases; J trimming: 3 bases; junction bases outside the gene matches: 8. The CDR3 DNA follows: TGTGCCAGCAGCCGGGGACAGGGATCAATCTACGAGCAGTACTTC. Translated: CASSRGQGSIYEQYF.

This clonotype was observed at least ten times. The chain employs TRBV7-2 and TRBJ2-1; D unclear. Trimming took off 5 bases at V and 0 bases at J, with 11 bases between the two ends. The germline V gene encodes CDR1 SGHTA and CDR2 FQGNSA. CDR3 length: 15 residues. CDR3 region: CASSTVISSYNEQFF. CDR3 coding DNA: TGTGCCAGCAGCACTGTTATTAGCTCCTACAATGAGCAGTTCTTC.

V gene TRBV4-1 combines with J gene TRBJ2-3; TRBD2 might be the D (5 bases). The CDR3 contains 14 residues. Trimming removed 5 bases from V and 2 bases from J, with 11 bases in between. Germline-derived CDR1 and CDR2 are MGHRA and YSYEKL. CDR3 sequence: CASSSAVYTDTQYF. The CDR3 DNA follows: TGCGCCAGCAGCTCAGCGGTTTACACAGATACGCAGTATTTT.

This clonotype was detected many times. The chain couples TRBV7-2 to TRBJ2-3; 7 bases are a match to TRBD2. The CDR3 has 14 amino acids. Germline loops: CDR1 SGHTA, CDR2 FQGNSA. The junction had 6 bases not matched to a gene; V was cut back by 5 bases and J by 4 bases. CDR3 DNA sequence: TGTGCCAGCAGCCCCGGGGAGGGTTCAGATACGCAGTATTTT. Translating it yields CASSPGEGSDTQYF.

This clonotype was picked up a small number of times. The chain carries TRBV10-3 and TRBJ2-5; D is perhaps TRBD2 (5 bases). Germline CDR1 is ENHRY and CDR2 is SYGVKD. The CDR3 is 16 amino acids. Trimming stripped 5 bases from V and 4 bases from J, with 20 bases between. CDR3: CAISNSGGGPGETQYF. The CDR3 nucleotides are TGTGCCATCAGTAACTCAGGCGGCGGGCCGGGAGAGACCCAGTACTTC.

This chain links TRBV4-1 with TRBJ1-1; 9 nucleotides align to TRBD1. Germline assignment: CDR1 MGHRA and CDR2 YSYEKL. The J segment lost 4 bases and the V segment lost 4 bases, leaving 4 bases of the junction unmatched. The CDR3 contains 14 residues. The CDR3 DNA reads as TGCGCCAGCAGCCGGCGACAGGGGGGCACTGAAGCTTTCTTT. Translated: CASSRRQGGTEAFF.

This clonotype was recorded many times. This sequence joins TRBV19 and TRBJ2-1, with D perhaps TRBD2 (6 bases). Germline V lookup: CDR1 LNHDA, CDR2 SQIVND (reference sequence). The CDR3 extends over 12 amino acids. V was cut by 8 bases and J by 8 bases, with 13 bases left in between. The CDR3 DNA reads TGTGCCAGTGGGGCGGGGCCTCATGAGCAGTTCTTC. It yields the protein CASGAGPHEQFF.

This clonotype was counted ten times or more. The rearrangement joins TRBV29-1 to TRBJ1-2, with D perhaps matching TRBD1 (6 bases). V was trimmed by 4 bases and J by 4 bases, leaving 16 bases between them. There are 14 residues in the CDR3. CDR1 is SQVTM, CDR2 ANQGSEA, per germline. CDR3 residues: CSVAPRGRLYGYTF. In DNA, the CDR3 is TGCAGCGTTGCTCCCCGGGGGCGGCTCTATGGCTACACCTTC.

This clonotype was counted between two and nine times. The chain uses TRBV28 and TRBJ1-1, with 8 bases matching TRBD1. With 1 base clipped from V and 8 bases from J, the junction kept 6 bases outside the gene matches. The CDR3 is 14 amino acids. The germline V gene encodes CDR1 MDHEN and CDR2 SYDVKM. The CDR3 nucleotides are TGTGCCAGCAGTTTATTTGGGGGACAGGCGGAAGCTTTCTTT. This sequence encodes CASSLFGGQAEAFF.

At least ten counts were recorded for this clonotype. This chain uses TRBV5-4 with TRBJ2-2, with D tentatively TRBD1 or TRBD2 (5 bases each). Germline values: CDR1 SGHNT, CDR2 YYREEE (reference sequence). The CDR3 contains 15 residues. Between the trimmed V and J ends, which lost 4 bases and 1 base, there was a span of 11 bases. The CDR3 nucleotides read TGTGCCAGCAGCACGAGGGACGGGAACACCGGGGAGCTGTTTTTT. This encodes CASSTRDGNTGELFF.

V and J are TRBV25-1 and TRBJ2-5; D call uncertain. Germline-derived CDR1 and CDR2 are MGHDK and SYGVNS. The CDR3 extends over 17 amino acids. Deletions cut 5 bases from V and 4 bases from J, with 23 bases between. CDR3 residues: CASSPLLVRPRGETQYF. DNA of the CDR3: TGTGCCAGCAGTCCCCTTCTGGTCCGCCCCCGCGGAGAGACCCAGTACTTC.

This clonotype occurred many times. J is TRBJ1-5 and V is TRBV7-8, with 9 bases that match TRBD1. Germline loops: CDR1 SGHVS, CDR2 FQNEAQ. The CDR3 is made up of 15 amino acids. V lost 5 bases, J lost 5 bases, and 7 bases stayed unmatched. The CDR3 coding sequence is TGTGCCAGCAGCCCAGAGGGACAGGGTGATCAGCCCCAGCATTTT. It translates to CASSPEGQGDQPQHF.

This clonotype was recorded many times. This CDR3 is CSALDRTGGNQPQHF. The CDR3 DNA reads as TGCAGTGCTCTCGACAGGACGGGAGGCAATCAGCCCCAGCATTTT. This chain joins TRBV20-1 and TRBJ1-5; TRBD1 might be the D (6 bases). CDR3 size: 15 residues. The germline gives CDR1 DFQATT, CDR2 SNEGSKA (reference sequence). Trimming took 5 bases from V and 2 from J, leaving 16 bases between them.

The V gene is TRBV20-1, the J gene TRBJ2-1; possible D gene TRBD1, 6 bases. In germline, CDR1 is DFQATT, CDR2 SNEGSKA (reference sequence). The V end lost 2 bases, the J end lost 6 bases, and 14 bases lay between the germline ends. This CDR3 is built from 14 residues. This chain's CDR3 is CSARLHRQVNEQFF. CDR3 coding DNA: TGCAGTGCTAGACTACACCGACAGGTCAATGAGCAGTTCTTC.

As DNA, the CDR3 is TGTGCCAGCCCTAACCCGGGAACAGATACGCAGTATTTT. Translation gives CASPNPGTDTQYF. The chain joins TRBV6-8 to TRBJ2-3, with D maybe TRBD2 (5 bases). CDR3 size: 13 residues. V lost 8 bases, J lost 3 bases, and 12 bases lay in between. CDR1 and CDR2 (germline): MNHGY, SAAAGT.

This clonotype was detected only a few times. The chain's CDR3 is CASRTSGVRLYNEQFF. In DNA form, the CDR3 reads TGTGCCAGCAGAACTAGCGGGGTTCGGTTATACAATGAGCAGTTCTTC. The chain links TRBV6-5 to TRBJ2-1, with TRBD2 matching over 10 bases. Germline V gene sequence: CDR1 MNHEY, CDR2 SVGAGI. V was pared by 6 bases and J by 4 bases, with 9 bases of the junction left unmatched. This CDR3 region has 16 residues.

This clonotype was picked up a small number of times. The chain combines TRBV10-3 with TRBJ2-3; 10 positions agree with TRBD2. The CDR3 has 15 residues. After removal of 6 bases from V and 2 bases from J, the junction contained 5 bases not matched to a gene. CDR1 is ENHRY, CDR2 SYGVKD, per germline. The CDR3 nucleotides are TGTGCCATCAGCCTCCTAGCGGGAGCCACAGATACGCAGTATTTT. It specifies CAISLLAGATDTQYF.

This clonotype has only a few counts. V usage is TRBV13 and J usage is TRBJ2-7; 7 bases are shared with TRBD1. The junction had 8 bases not matched to a gene; V was cut back by 3 bases and J by 3 bases. This CDR3 comprises 15 residues. The germline CDR1 and CDR2 sequences are PRHDT and FYEKMQ (reference sequence). The CDR3 coding sequence is TGTGCCAGCAGCTTCAGGAGACAGGGCGTCTACGAGCAGTACTTC. It encodes CASSFRRQGVYEQYF.

J is TRBJ2-3 and V is TRBV4-3; 7 nucleotides align to TRBD2. Germline CDR1 is LGHNA and CDR2 is YSLEER. The CDR3 totals 14 residues. Trimming at V came to 2 bases and at J to 10 bases, leaving 9 bases not matched to a gene. As DNA, the CDR3 is TGCGCCAGCAGCCAACCCGGAGGACTAGGTGCGCAGTATTTT. Translation: CASSQPGGLGAQYF.

The chain employs TRBV28 and TRBJ2-6; D not resolved. Germline-derived CDR1 and CDR2 are MDHEN and SYDVKM. Trimming removed 5 bases from V and 1 base from J, with 9 bases in between. The CDR3 spans 15 residues. The DNA of the CDR3 is TGTGCCAGCAGTCCCGCCATTTCTGGGGCCAACGTCCTGACTTTC. It codes for CASSPAISGANVLTF.

This clonotype was counted at least ten times. The genes are TRBV28 and TRBJ1-5; no definite D call. Germline CDR1 and CDR2: MDHEN and SYDVKM. The ends were cut back, 2 bases at V and 7 bases at J, with 3 bases in the middle. The CDR3 totals 11 residues. The CDR3 spells CASSLRQPQHF. The DNA for the CDR3 is TGTGCCAGCAGTTTAAGGCAGCCCCAGCATTTT.

This clonotype was seen more than once but under ten times. DNA for the CDR3: TGTGCCAGCAGCGTAGGGTACAGGCCTCGGGCTAACTATGGCTACACCTTC. Translating it yields CASSVGYRPRANYGYTF. The chain recombines TRBV9 with TRBJ1-2; maybe TRBD1 (5 bases). The CDR3 contains 17 residues. V was trimmed by 0 bases and J by 0 bases, leaving 15 bases between them. Per the germline V gene, CDR1 is SGDLS and CDR2 is YYNGEE.